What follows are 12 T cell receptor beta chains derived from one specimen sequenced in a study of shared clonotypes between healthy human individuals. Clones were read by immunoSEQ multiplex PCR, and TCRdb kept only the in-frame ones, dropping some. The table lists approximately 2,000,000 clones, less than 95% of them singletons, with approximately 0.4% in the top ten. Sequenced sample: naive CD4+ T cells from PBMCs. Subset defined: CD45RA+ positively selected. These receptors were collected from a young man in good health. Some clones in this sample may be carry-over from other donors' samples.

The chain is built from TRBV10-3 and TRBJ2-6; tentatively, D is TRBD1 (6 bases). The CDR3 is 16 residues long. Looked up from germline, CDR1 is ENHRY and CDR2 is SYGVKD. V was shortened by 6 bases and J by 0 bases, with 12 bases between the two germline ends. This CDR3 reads CAIRVTGNSGANVLTF. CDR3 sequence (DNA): TGTGCCATCAGGGTCACAGGGAACTCTGGGGCCAACGTCCTGACTTTC.

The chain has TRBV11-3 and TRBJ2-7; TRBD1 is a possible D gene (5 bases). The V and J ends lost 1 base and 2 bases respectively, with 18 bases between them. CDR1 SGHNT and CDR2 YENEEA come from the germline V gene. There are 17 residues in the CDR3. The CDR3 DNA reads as TGTGCCAGCAGCTTAGGGGGCCCCCTGGGGTCTCCCTACGAGCAGTACTTC. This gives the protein CASSLGGPLGSPYEQYF.

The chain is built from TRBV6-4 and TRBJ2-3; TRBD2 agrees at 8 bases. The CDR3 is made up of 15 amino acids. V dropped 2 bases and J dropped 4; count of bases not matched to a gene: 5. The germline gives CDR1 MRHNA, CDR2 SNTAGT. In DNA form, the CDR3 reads TGTGCCAGCAGTGACCCCAGCGGGAGCGCAGATACGCAGTATTTT. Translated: CASSDPSGSADTQYF.

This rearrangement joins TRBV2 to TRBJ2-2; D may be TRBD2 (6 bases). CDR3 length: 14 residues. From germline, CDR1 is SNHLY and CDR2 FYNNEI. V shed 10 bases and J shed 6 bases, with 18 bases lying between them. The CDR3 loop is CATGSGGPPGELFF. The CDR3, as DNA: TGTGCCACCGGGAGTGGAGGGCCCCCCGGGGAGCTGTTTTTT.

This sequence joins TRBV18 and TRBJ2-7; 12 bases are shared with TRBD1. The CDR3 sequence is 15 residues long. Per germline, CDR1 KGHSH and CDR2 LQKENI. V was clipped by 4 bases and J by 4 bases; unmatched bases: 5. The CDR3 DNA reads TGTGCCAGCTCACGTGGGGGACAGGGGGCTTACGAGCAGTACTTC. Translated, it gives CASSRGGQGAYEQYF.

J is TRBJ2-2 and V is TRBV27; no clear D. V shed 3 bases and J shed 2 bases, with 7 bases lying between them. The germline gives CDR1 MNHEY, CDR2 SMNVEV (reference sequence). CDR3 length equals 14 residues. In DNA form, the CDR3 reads TGTGCCAGCAGTTTCCACAGAAACACCGGGGAGCTGTTTTTT. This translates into CASSFHRNTGELFF.

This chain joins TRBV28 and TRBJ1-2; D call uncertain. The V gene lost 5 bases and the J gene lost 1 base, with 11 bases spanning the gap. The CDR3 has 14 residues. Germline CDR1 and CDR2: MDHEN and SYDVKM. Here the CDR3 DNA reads TGTGCCAGCAGTCTGGTGGGCAGTAACTATGGCTACACCTTC. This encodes CASSLVGSNYGYTF.

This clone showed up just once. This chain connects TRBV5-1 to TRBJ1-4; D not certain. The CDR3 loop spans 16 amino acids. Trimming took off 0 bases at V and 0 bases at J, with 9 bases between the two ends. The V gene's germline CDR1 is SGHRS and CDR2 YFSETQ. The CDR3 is CASSLVTPATNEKLFF. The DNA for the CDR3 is TGCGCCAGCAGCTTGGTAACACCTGCAACTAATGAAAAACTGTTTTTT.

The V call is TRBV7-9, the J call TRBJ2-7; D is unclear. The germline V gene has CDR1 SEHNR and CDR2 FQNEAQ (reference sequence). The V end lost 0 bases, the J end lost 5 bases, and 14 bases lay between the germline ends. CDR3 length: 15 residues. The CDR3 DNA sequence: TGTGCCAGCAGCTTAGCTGCCCGTTTCCTAAACGAGCAGTACTTC. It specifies CASSLAARFLNEQYF.

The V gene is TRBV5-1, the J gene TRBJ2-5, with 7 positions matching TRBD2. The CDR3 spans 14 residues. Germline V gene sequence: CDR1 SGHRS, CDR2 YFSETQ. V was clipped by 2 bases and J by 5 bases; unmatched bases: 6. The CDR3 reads CASSFNQGGETQYF. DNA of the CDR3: TGCGCCAGCAGCTTCAATCAGGGAGGGGAGACCCAGTACTTC. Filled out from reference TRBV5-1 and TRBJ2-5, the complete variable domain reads KAGVTQTPRYLIKTRGQQVTLSCSPISGHRSVSWYQQTPGQGLQFLFEYFSETQRNKGNFPGRFSGRQFSNSRSEMNVSTLELGDSALYLCASSFNQGGETQYFGPGTRLLVL.

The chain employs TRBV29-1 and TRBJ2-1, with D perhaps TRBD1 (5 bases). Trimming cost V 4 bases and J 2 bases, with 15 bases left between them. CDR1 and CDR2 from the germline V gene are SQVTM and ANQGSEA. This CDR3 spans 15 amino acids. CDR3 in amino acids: CSVVRLGPTYNEQFF. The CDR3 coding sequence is TGCAGCGTTGTACGATTGGGGCCCACCTACAATGAGCAGTTCTTC.

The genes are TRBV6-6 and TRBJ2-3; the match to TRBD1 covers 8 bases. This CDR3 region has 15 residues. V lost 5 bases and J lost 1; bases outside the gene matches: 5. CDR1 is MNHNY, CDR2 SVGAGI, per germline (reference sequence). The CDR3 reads CASSQSTGGTDTQYF. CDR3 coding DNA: TGTGCCAGCAGTCAATCGACAGGGGGCACAGATACGCAGTATTTT.